The 26 T cell receptor beta chains presented below share a single source sample, sequenced in a study of shared clonotypes between healthy human individuals. The data were produced by immunoSEQ multiplex PCR, yet TCRdb's version contains in-frame clones alone and is incomplete. The sample shows around 2.5 million clones, approximately 93% of them seen only once. Specimen: naive CD4+ T cells from PBMCs. This sample's subset: CD45RA+ positively selected. The receptors derive from a man younger than 30 in good health. Some clones in this sample may be carry-over from other donors' samples.

The J gene is TRBJ2-2, the V gene TRBV4-1; 7 bases are a match to TRBD1. This CDR3 has 15 amino acids. Per germline, CDR1 MGHRA and CDR2 YSYEKL. V shed 4 bases and J 3 bases; nucleotides not matched to a gene: 5. The CDR3 is CASSPRQGYTGELFF. In DNA, the CDR3 is TGCGCCAGCAGCCCCCGACAGGGATACACCGGGGAGCTGTTTTTT.

V usage is TRBV6-1 and J usage is TRBJ2-3; perhaps D is TRBD1 or TRBD2 (5 bases each). Germline CDR1 MNHNS, CDR2 SASEGT. The V gene lost 9 bases and the J gene lost 5 bases, with 15 bases spanning the gap. There are 13 residues in the CDR3. CDR3 DNA: TGTGCCAGTACTCGGGGCGCAGGAGATACGCAGTATTTT. It is translated as CASTRGAGDTQYF.

About this clone: A read error may produce the germline difference seen at one junction end. The sample holds other DNA sequences that translate to the same CDR3. This rearrangement joins TRBV7-2 to TRBJ1-5; a possible D gene is TRBD1 (5 bases). From germline, CDR1 is SGHTA and CDR2 FQGNSA. This CDR3 contains 13 residues. The CDR3 loop is CASSLGANQPQHF. The CDR3 nucleotides are TGTGCCAGCAGTTTAGGGGCCAATCAGCCCCAGCATTTT.

V gene TRBV19 combines with J gene TRBJ1-3; no firm D call. Germline V gene sequence: CDR1 LNHDA, CDR2 SQIVND (reference sequence). The CDR3 covers 14 residues. V was clipped by 5 bases and J by 0 bases, with 8 bases between them. The CDR3 reads CASSPWSSGNTIYF. CDR3 DNA sequence: TGTGCCAGTAGTCCCTGGAGCTCTGGAAACACCATATATTTT.

The chain joins TRBV28 to TRBJ1-1; tentatively, D is TRBD1 (5 bases). The V gene's germline CDR1 is MDHEN and CDR2 SYDVKM. CDR3 length: 17 amino acids. Trimming cost V 3 bases and J 1 base, with 18 bases left between them. The CDR3 coding sequence is TGTGCCAGCAGTTTGGGACTTACTCCCTACGGGAACACTGAAGCTTTCTTT. Translation: CASSLGLTPYGNTEAFF.

V gene TRBV6-1 combines with J gene TRBJ2-6; 7 nucleotides match TRBD2. V lost 8 bases and J lost 1; bases outside the gene matches: 5. CDR1 is MNHNS and CDR2 is SASEGT in the germline V gene. The CDR3 is made up of 15 amino acids. DNA of the CDR3: TGTGCCAGCCTATGGGGGGGGTCTGGGGCCAACGTCCTGACTTTC. As protein: CASLWGGSGANVLTF.

The V call is TRBV19, the J call TRBJ1-2; 11 bases line up with TRBD1. V shed 10 bases and J 2 bases; nucleotides not matched to a gene: 12. Germline V gives CDR1 LNHDA, CDR2 SQIVND (reference sequence). The CDR3 spans 16 residues. CDR3 sequence: CATRKDRGRGNYGYTF. CDR3 in DNA: TGTGCCACCCGAAAGGACAGGGGGCGTGGGAACTATGGCTACACCTTC.

The V call is TRBV5-1, the J call TRBJ1-2; weak D call: TRBD1 (5 bases). The germline V gene encodes CDR1 SGHRS and CDR2 YFSETQ. The CDR3 spans 15 residues. Trimming shortened V by 0 bases and J by 8 bases, and 17 bases separated the two germline ends. The CDR3 loop is CASSLDRGVAEGYTF. CDR3 bases: TGCGCCAGCAGCTTGGATCGGGGGGTAGCGGAGGGCTACACCTTC.

This clone appeared once. The chain combines TRBV2 with TRBJ1-1; D is possibly TRBD1 (6 bases). Germline assignment: CDR1 SNHLY and CDR2 FYNNEI. This CDR3 has 15 residues. V shed 5 bases and J shed 0 bases, with 13 bases lying between them. The CDR3 region is CASSWDTPLNTEAFF. In nucleotides, the CDR3 is TGTGCCAGCAGTTGGGACACTCCCCTGAACACTGAAGCTTTCTTT.

This chain connects TRBV13 to TRBJ2-3; D is unclear. V shed 7 bases and J shed 1 base, with 9 bases lying between them. The CDR3 spans 13 residues. The germline V gene has CDR1 PRHDT and CDR2 FYEKMQ (reference sequence). DNA of the CDR3: TGTGCCAGCATCAAGAGCGGCACAGATACGCAGTATTTT. It is translated as CASIKSGTDTQYF.

The chain links TRBV5-1 to TRBJ2-7; a possible D gene is TRBD2 (6 bases). Germline lookup yields CDR1 SGHRS and CDR2 YFSETQ. V shed 4 bases and J shed 6 bases, with 17 bases lying between them. The CDR3 extends over 14 amino acids. The DNA for the CDR3 is TGCGCCAGCAGCGGCCGGGACTCTACAACCGAGCAGTACTTC. Translation: CASSGRDSTTEQYF. Combining the CDR3 with reference TRBV5-1 and TRBJ2-7 gives the whole variable domain KAGVTQTPRYLIKTRGQQVTLSCSPISGHRSVSWYQQTPGQGLQFLFEYFSETQRNKGNFPGRFSGRQFSNSRSEMNVSTLELGDSALYLCASSGRDSTTEQYFGPGTRLTVT.

The CDR3 is CASSFRQGAFF. CDR3 coding DNA: TGTGCCAGCAGCTTCCGACAGGGCGCGTTCTTC. The gene calls are TRBV5-8 and TRBJ2-1; 7 nucleotides agree with TRBD1. Germline CDR1 SGHTS, CDR2 YDEGEE. V lost 2 bases and J lost 15; bases outside the gene matches: 5. The CDR3 covers 11 residues. Combining the CDR3 with reference TRBV5-8 and TRBJ2-1 gives the whole variable domain EAGVTQSPTHLIKTRGQQATLRCSPISGHTSVYWYQQALGLGLQFLLWYDEGEERNRGNFPPRFSGRQFPNYSSELNVNALELEDSALYLCASSFRQGAFFGPGTRLTVL.

The CDR3 protein is CASSAPGQRSGNTIYF. DNA for the CDR3: TGTGCCAGCTCAGCGCCGGGACAGCGCTCTGGAAACACCATATATTTT. The chain links TRBV18 to TRBJ1-3; TRBD1 aligns across 7 bases. V lost 5 bases to trimming and J lost 0 bases; unmatched junction nucleotides: 7. The germline gives CDR1 KGHSH, CDR2 LQKENI. The CDR3 loop spans 16 amino acids.

This clone was detected once. This chain links TRBV7-3 with TRBJ1-1; no firm D call. The CDR3 extends over 13 amino acids. V gave up 5 bases and J gave up 3 bases, with 10 bases separating them. From germline, CDR1 is SGHTA and CDR2 FQGTGA. CDR3 protein: CASSRPQHTEAFF. DNA for the CDR3: TGTGCCAGCAGCCGTCCTCAACACACTGAAGCTTTCTTT.

This clone was seen once. This chain uses TRBV6-1 with TRBJ1-1, with 9 positions matching TRBD1. Germline CDR1 is MNHNS and CDR2 is SASEGT. V trimming: 6 bases; J trimming: 6 bases; junction bases outside the gene matches: 11. The CDR3 is 15 amino acids. The CDR3: CASSALQGASAEAFF. The CDR3 region has the DNA TGTGCCAGCAGCGCCCTACAGGGGGCATCGGCTGAAGCTTTCTTT.

The CDR3: CASSRPGQGTGRAFF. The CDR3, as DNA: TGTGCCAGCAGCCGTCCGGGACAGGGAACGGGGAGAGCTTTCTTT. The V call is TRBV14, the J call TRBJ1-1; 9 bases are shared with TRBD1. The J segment lost 10 bases and the V segment lost 4 bases, leaving 13 bases of the junction unmatched. Germline V gene lookup returns CDR1 SGHDN and CDR2 FVKESK. The CDR3 has 15 amino acids.

The CDR3 DNA follows: TGTGCCAACCAGCGACAGGGAGAGATGAACACTGAAGCTTTCTTT. Translating gives CANQRQGEMNTEAFF. V is TRBV6-1 and J is TRBJ1-1; 7 bases fit TRBD1. Trimming cost V 10 bases and J 0 bases; bases outside gene matches: 11. The CDR3 is 15 amino acids. Germline CDR1 and CDR2: MNHNS and SASEGT.

The CDR3, as DNA: TGTGCCAGCAGTGAAGACACCAGCTCCTACAATGAGCAGTTCTTC. Its protein is CASSEDTSSYNEQFF. This chain connects TRBV2 to TRBJ2-1; D not certain. This CDR3 contains 15 residues. Between the trimmed V and J ends, which lost 1 base and 0 bases, there was a span of 7 bases. The germline gives CDR1 SNHLY, CDR2 FYNNEI. Complete variable domain (other parts from reference TRBV2 and TRBJ2-1): EPEVTQTPSHQVTQMGQEVILRCVPISNHLYFYWYRQILGQKVEFLVSFYNNEISEKSEIFDDQFSVERPDGSNFTLKIRSTKLEDSAMYFCASSEDTSSYNEQFFGPGTRLTVL.

The chain couples TRBV7-2 to TRBJ1-4, with TRBD1 as a possible D gene (5 bases). The CDR3 runs 15 residues. Trimming cost V 0 bases and J 3 bases, with 8 bases left between them. CDR1 and CDR2 (germline): SGHTA, FQGNSA. Here the CDR3 reads CASSLARQPNEKLFF. CDR3 sequence (DNA): TGTGCCAGCAGCTTAGCTCGACAGCCTAATGAAAAACTGTTTTTT.

This chain joins TRBV11-3 and TRBJ2-5; 7 positions match TRBD1. The CDR3 extends over 14 amino acids. V lost 5 bases, J lost 5 bases, and 8 bases stayed unmatched. Germline CDR1 reads SGHNT; CDR2 reads YENEEA. CDR3 region: CASSTQGTAETQYF. As DNA, the CDR3 is TGTGCCAGCAGCACTCAAGGGACAGCCGAGACCCAGTACTTC.

The chain is built from TRBV6-1 and TRBJ2-6; unclear D gene. CDR1 and CDR2 from the germline V gene are MNHNS and SASEGT. The CDR3 has 13 amino acids. The V end was cut by 6 bases, the J end by 5 bases, with 8 bases between. The chain's CDR3 is CASSNDRANVLTF. The CDR3 nucleotides are TGTGCCAGCAGCAATGACAGGGCCAACGTCCTGACTTTC.

The rearrangement joins TRBV7-3 to TRBJ2-1, with 8 bases matching TRBD2. This CDR3 is 16 amino acids long. V lost 1 base, J lost 10 bases, and 12 bases stayed unmatched. CDR1 SGHTA and CDR2 FQGTGA come from the germline V gene. The CDR3 bases are TGTGCCAGCAGCTTAAATCGACGGGAGGGGACCGGAGAGCAGTTCTTC. Translated, it gives CASSLNRREGTGEQFF.

The sample holds one count of this clone. The chain joins TRBV30 to TRBJ2-5; 7 bases fit TRBD2. The V gene's germline CDR1 is GTSNPN and CDR2 SVGIG (reference sequence). Trimming at V came to 6 bases and at J to 5 bases, leaving 15 bases not matched to a gene. The CDR3 has 15 residues. This chain's CDR3 is CACSGGEGLVETQYF. The CDR3 region has the DNA TGTGCCTGTTCGGGTGGGGAGGGCCTGGTGGAGACCCAGTACTTC.

The CDR3 sequence is CASSSRGGVYGYTF. CDR3 DNA sequence: TGTGCCAGCAGCTCCCGGGGGGGTGTATATGGCTACACCTTC. This sequence joins TRBV28 and TRBJ1-2, with D tentatively TRBD1 (5 bases). Trimming cost V 6 bases and J 5 bases, with 16 bases left between them. The CDR3 covers 14 residues. Per germline, CDR1 MDHEN and CDR2 SYDVKM.

The rearrangement uses TRBV6-5 and TRBJ1-2; D unresolved. CDR3 length: 14 residues. V shed 6 bases and J shed 7 bases, with 18 bases lying between them. The germline CDR1 and CDR2 sequences are MNHEY and SVGAGI. CDR3 residues: CASRRTEPFGGYTF. CDR3 bases: TGTGCCAGCAGGAGGACGGAACCCTTTGGTGGCTACACCTTC.

The chain combines TRBV4-2 with TRBJ2-1; TRBD2 matches 10 bases. V was pared by 1 base and J by 0 bases, with 6 bases of the junction left unmatched. This CDR3 has 18 residues. The germline V gene encodes CDR1 LGHNA and CDR2 YNFKEQ. The CDR3: CASSQGTSGLSSYNEQFF. The CDR3 region has the DNA TGTGCCAGCAGCCAAGGGACTAGCGGATTGAGCTCCTACAATGAGCAGTTCTTC.